Below, 23 T cell receptor beta chains from the same sample are listed, as sequenced in a study of T-cell reconstitution after alpha-beta-depleted transplantation in children. Unique molecular identifiers tagged the TCRbeta library. TCRdb reprocessed the PCR reads via MiXCR and lists one record per CDR3 protein. Of around 450,000 distinct CDR3 sequences in the sample, approximately 41% were seen once. The sample here was PBMCs, taken before TCRalphabeta/CD19-depleted stem cell transplant. The receptors here all came from a girl under 10 years old with aplastic anemia, due to receive a stem cell transplant.

This chain connects TRBV7-9 to TRBJ2-1; the match to TRBD1 covers 9 bases. The CDR3 runs to 12 residues. The germline CDR1 and CDR2 sequences are SEHNR and FQNEAQ (reference sequence). The V and J ends lost 8 bases and 7 bases, in that order; junction bases with no gene match: 3. In DNA form, the CDR3 reads TGTGCCAGCGAGGGACAGGGAAATGAGCAGTTCTTC. Translation: CASEGQGNEQFF.

This clonotype has a handful of counts. The J gene is TRBJ2-1, the V gene TRBV19, with D maybe TRBD2 (6 bases). Germline lookup yields CDR1 LNHDA and CDR2 SQIVND (reference sequence). The CDR3 spans 16 residues. V dropped 5 bases and J dropped 8 bases, with 22 bases sitting between them. For the CDR3, the DNA is TGTGCCAGTAGTGGCGGGGACTGGGAAATGTTGGATGAGCAGTTCTTC. Translated, it gives CASSGGDWEMLDEQFF.

V usage is TRBV28 and J usage is TRBJ2-7; D possibly corresponds to TRBD1 (6 bases). Germline CDR1 is MDHEN and CDR2 is SYDVKM. The CDR3 contains 14 residues. V was clipped by 5 bases and J by 2 bases, with 13 bases between them. This CDR3 is CASSPEGGPYEQYF. The CDR3 bases are TGTGCCAGCAGTCCCGAAGGGGGACCCTACGAGCAGTACTTC.

The chain couples TRBV11-2 to TRBJ2-1, with 9 bases that match TRBD2. The trim removed 4 bases at V and 2 bases at J, leaving 6 bases unmatched. This CDR3 spans 16 amino acids. From germline, CDR1 is SGHAT and CDR2 FQNNGV. DNA of the CDR3: TGTGCCAGCAGCTGGACGACTAGCGGAGCCTACAATGAGCAGTTCTTC. Its protein product is CASSWTTSGAYNEQFF.

The V gene is TRBV14, the J gene TRBJ2-5; D remains unclear. Germline CDR1 and CDR2: SGHDN and FVKESK. This CDR3 region has 14 residues. Trimming took 8 bases from V and 4 from J, leaving 17 bases between them. CDR3 DNA: TGTGCCAGCGGTTCCAGTCCCACCAGAGAGACCCAGTACTTC. Its translation is CASGSSPTRETQYF.

Ten or more counts support this clonotype. The chain has TRBV7-2 and TRBJ2-7, with D perhaps TRBD1 (6 bases). Germline V gene sequence: CDR1 SGHTA, CDR2 FQGNSA. This CDR3 is built from 13 residues. V was pared by 5 bases and J by 2 bases, with 10 bases between. CDR3 bases: TGTGCCAGCAGCCGCGGACAGCCCTACGAGCAGTACTTC. This gives the protein CASSRGQPYEQYF.

V gene TRBV15 combines with J gene TRBJ1-3; the D is unclear. CDR3 length equals 17 residues. V lost 0 bases, J lost 0 bases, and 12 bases lay in between. CDR1 is LNHNV and CDR2 is YYDKDF in the germline V gene (reference sequence). This CDR3 is CATSRDYDTSSGNTIYF. Written as DNA, the CDR3 is TGTGCCACCAGCAGAGATTATGACACCTCCTCTGGAAACACCATATATTTT.

V usage is TRBV10-3 and J usage is TRBJ1-1, with D tentatively TRBD1 (5 bases). V lost 4 bases and J lost 0, with 12 bases in between. Germline-derived CDR1 and CDR2 are ENHRY and SYGVKD. The CDR3 has 15 residues. In DNA, the CDR3 is TGTGCCATCAGTGCAGGGAATTTGGTGAACACTGAAGCTTTCTTT. Residues: CAISAGNLVNTEAFF.

Comment on this clonotype: It may be a read error: a sequence one base away is much more abundant. The rearrangement joins TRBV4-1 to TRBJ2-7; D may be TRBD1 (5 bases). The germline V and J ends were trimmed by 1 base and 5 bases, with 15 bases remaining between them. CDR3 length: 15 amino acids. CDR1 is MGHRA, CDR2 YSYEKL, per germline. The CDR3 DNA reads TGCGCCAGCAGCCAAGTAGGGGCAGTGGGCAACGAGCAGTACTTC. Protein product: CASSQVGAVGNEQYF.

This clonotype was counted at least ten times. The chain combines TRBV7-3 with TRBJ2-1; 9 nucleotides line up with TRBD2. CDR1 is SGHTA, CDR2 FQGTGA, per germline. Trimming at V came to 2 bases and at J to 7 bases, leaving 9 bases not matched to a gene. The CDR3 is made up of 16 amino acids. Here the CDR3 DNA reads TGTGCCAGCAGCTTAGTCGGGACTAGCACTAGTAATGAGCAGTTCTTC. It encodes CASSLVGTSTSNEQFF.

The chain carries TRBV20-1 and TRBJ2-3; 7 positions agree with TRBD2. CDR3 length: 13 residues. V gave up 1 base and J gave up 4 bases; unmatched junction bases: 2. Germline lookup yields CDR1 DFQATT and CDR2 SNEGSKA (reference sequence). The CDR3 DNA follows: TGCAGTGCTAGAGCGGGGGGAGCAGATACGCAGTATTTT. Translation: CSARAGGADTQYF.

This clonotype was observed at least ten times. This chain joins TRBV7-2 and TRBJ2-1; no firm D call. Per the germline V gene, CDR1 is SGHTA and CDR2 is FQGNSA. Trimming stripped 0 bases from V and 8 bases from J, with 11 bases between. The CDR3 has 14 amino acids. The CDR3 reads CASSLAPGSYEQFF. In DNA, the CDR3 is TGTGCCAGCAGCTTAGCCCCAGGTAGCTATGAGCAGTTCTTC.

The chain carries TRBV20-1 and TRBJ2-1; D not certain. Germline V gives CDR1 DFQATT, CDR2 SNEGSKA (reference sequence). Trimming shortened V by 1 base and J by 9 bases, and 7 bases separated the two germline ends. This CDR3 is built from 11 residues. CDR3 amino acids: CSARVPSEQFF. The CDR3 DNA reads TGCAGTGCTAGAGTCCCGAGTGAGCAGTTCTTC.

The V gene is TRBV20-1, the J gene TRBJ2-3; 9 nucleotides line up with TRBD2. After removal of 7 bases from V and 1 base from J, the junction contained 6 bases not matched to a gene. The CDR3 spans 14 residues. Germline V gene sequence: CDR1 DFQATT, CDR2 SNEGSKA (reference sequence). CDR3 protein: CSGTSEARTDTQYF. CDR3 coding DNA: TGCAGTGGGACTAGCGAGGCCCGCACAGATACGCAGTATTTT.

The gene calls are TRBV7-3 and TRBJ2-5, with 8 bases that match TRBD1. The V gene end was trimmed by 5 bases and the J gene end by 4 bases; junction bases not matched to a gene: 6. CDR1 is SGHTA, CDR2 FQGTGA, per germline. The CDR3 contains 14 residues. The CDR3 region is CASSRTGTGETQYF. CDR3 coding DNA: TGTGCCAGCAGCAGGACAGGGACAGGAGAGACCCAGTACTTC.

This clonotype was detected ten times or more. This chain links TRBV12-3 or TRBV12-4 with TRBJ1-3; 8 bases are a match to TRBD1. This CDR3 is 16 amino acids long. V gave up 6 bases and J gave up 0 bases; unmatched junction bases: 7. CDR3 sequence reads: CASSTSDRVSGNTIYF. CDR3 bases: TGTGCCAGCAGCACCTCGGACAGGGTCTCTGGAAACACCATATATTTT.

In its sample, this clonotype was seen a few times. The CDR3: CSARSQGYYGYTF. The CDR3 DNA follows: TGCAGTGCTAGATCACAGGGGTACTATGGCTACACCTTC. The chain employs TRBV20-1 and TRBJ1-2; 7 positions match TRBD1. The CDR3 contains 13 residues. J gave up 3 bases and V 2 bases, and 3 bases lay outside the gene matches. Looked up from germline, CDR1 is DFQATT and CDR2 is SNEGSKA (reference sequence).

This clonotype was seen only a few times. An end of the junction differs from the germline gene, which may be a read error. V and J are TRBV7-7 and TRBJ2-2; 11 nucleotides match TRBD2. The CDR3 length is 17 residues. Germline V gene data show CDR1 as SSHAT and CDR2 as FNYEAQ (reference sequence). The CDR3 loop reads CASSQLLAGDGTGELFF. The CDR3, as DNA: TGTGCTAGCAGCCAACTACTAGCGGGAGATGGCACCGGGGAGCTGTTTTTT. The whole variable domain, filled in from reference TRBV7-7 and TRBJ2-2, reads GAGVSQSPRYKVTKRGQDVTLRCDPISSHATLYWYQQALGQGPEFLTYFNYEAQPDKSGLPSDRFSAERPEGSISTLTIQRTEQRDSAMYRCASSQLLAGDGTGELFFGEGSRLTVL.

This clonotype was seen ten or more times. The chain employs TRBV20-1 and TRBJ2-5; TRBD2 agrees at 11 bases. Losses at the gene ends were 1 base for V and 1 base for J; bases not matched to a gene: 2. This CDR3 has 15 residues. Germline CDR1 reads DFQATT; CDR2 reads SNEGSKA (reference sequence). CDR3 protein: CSARVLAGAQETQYF. CDR3 bases: TGCAGTGCTAGAGTACTAGCGGGAGCCCAAGAGACCCAGTACTTC.

This clonotype was detected only once. The rearrangement uses TRBV11-2 and TRBJ2-3; no reliable D call. V was trimmed by 5 bases and J by 14 bases, leaving 17 bases between them. CDR3 length: 12 residues. Germline CDR1 and CDR2: SGHAT and FQNNGV. As DNA, the CDR3 is TGTGCCAGCAGCCCCCACTCAGATACGGGGTATTTT. This codes for CASSPHSDTGYF.

This clonotype was recorded at least ten times. This rearrangement joins TRBV4-3 to TRBJ1-2; maybe TRBD1 (6 bases). This CDR3 comprises 14 residues. The V and J ends lost 2 bases and 8 bases respectively, with 15 bases between them. Germline V gives CDR1 LGHNA, CDR2 YSLEER. CDR3 coding DNA: TGCGCCAGCAGCCAATTCGACAGGCTGGAAGGCTACACCTTC. The encoded protein is CASSQFDRLEGYTF.

This clonotype appeared a few times. The chain carries TRBV20-1 and TRBJ2-2, with D uncertain. The germline V gene encodes CDR1 DFQATT and CDR2 SNEGSKA (reference sequence). Deletions cut 0 bases from V and 2 bases from J, with 16 bases between. CDR3 length: 17 amino acids. This CDR3 is CSARDIIKDGNTGELFF. Here the CDR3 DNA reads TGCAGTGCTAGAGATATTATCAAGGACGGCAACACCGGGGAGCTGTTTTTT.

At least ten counts were recorded for this clonotype. The V gene is TRBV5-1, the J gene TRBJ2-1, with D tentatively TRBD1 (6 bases). Trimming removed 2 bases from V and 4 bases from J, with 10 bases in between. Germline V gene data show CDR1 as SGHRS and CDR2 as YFSETQ. This CDR3 region has 14 residues. The CDR3 is CASSLGQIYNEQFF. The CDR3 nucleotides read TGCGCCAGCAGCTTAGGACAGATTTACAATGAGCAGTTCTTC.